This T cell receptor (beta chain) was identified during a study of blood T cell repertoires in COVID-19. Looking at the study overall: The analysed material was cDNA or gDNA that came from T cells, B-cell-depleted T cells, or PBMCs.

The CDR3 covers 14 residues. Deletions cut 7 bases from V and 5 bases from J, with 17 bases between. In germline, CDR1 is MNHEY, CDR2 SVGAGI. This clone has just a few counts. Generated by immunoSEQ multiplex PCR, the TCRdb table keeps only in-frame clones and is missing some. The sample consists of 250,000 to 300,000 clones, 80% to 90% of them appearing once. The chain employs TRBV6-5 and TRBJ1-1; D is perhaps TRBD1 (6 bases). Input material: peripheral blood. This clonotype originated in a woman aged 25 to 45 with COVID-19, enrolled during active disease. DNA for the CDR3: TGTGCCAGCACCCCGCGAGGGGGGGGAACTGAAGCTTTCTTT. Encoded protein: CASTPRGGGTEAFF.